This T cell receptor beta chain was sequenced during a study of blood T cell repertoires in COVID-19 (TCRdb year 2020). The study in broad terms: Samples from collaborators originated in the United States, Italy and Spain and spanned both the acute and convalescent phases of COVID-19. A freely available public database, intended as a resource for researchers studying the immune response to SARS-CoV-2, is where the repertoires were released. Where available, HLA class I and class II types were obtained from metadata supplied by the sample provider rather than from assay-based typing. Deeply sampled blood TCRbeta repertoires from subjects exposed to, actively infected with, or recovered from COVID-19 were included in the dataset. Nearly every sample came with metadata listing a de-identified subject ID, COVID-19 status, age in years and sex. The prospective study material was composed of cDNA or gDNA derived from T cells, B-cell-depleted T cells, or PBMCs. The samples were drawn from the first 160 participants of the ongoing ImmuneRACE study and from 1,254 subjects provided by 6 global collaborators.

Sequences WSHSY (CDR1) and SAAADI (CDR2) are obtained from the germline V gene. V ends up 3 bases short and J 2 bases short, with an unmatched junction base count of 2. The CDR3 contains 16 residues, cysteine and phenylalanine counted. The only DNA kept is the CDR3, 48 bases in frame from the first base. Here is what the overall study found, with its caveats: Clinical and demographic metadata were provided uncurated, with the amount varying by source and participant.

TCRbeta CDR3 regions were amplified from genomic DNA using the immunoSEQ Assay, a bias-controlled multiplex PCR. Processing in the source paper ran as follows. The number of nucleated cells in each sample was estimated from the amplification of reference gene primers within the assay. To quantify the absolute abundance of each unique TCRbeta CDR3 rearrangement, sequence reads were collapsed and filtered. For each sample, productive Simpson clonality was calculated as the square root of Simpson's diversity index across productive rearrangements. TCRdb carries this immuneACCESS record with in-frame sequences only. Its versions omit some clonotypes, under half of them owing to an unresolved V gene in the studies checked, with the rest unexplained. V, J and clone size are taken as reported in that table, and D and trimming were inferred from the DNA itself. The sample table records some 340,000 clones; roughly four fifths of these occur just once. The top ten hold about 4.8% of the sample.

Of note for this clone: Its binding antigen is unknown. No clone much larger than this one lies a single base away; base qualities are absent.

Participants in the prospective study were enrolled through a virtual design, were aged about 18 to 89 years, and lived in roughly 24 United States geographic areas. In the prospective study, participants were assigned to cohorts based on the clinical history participants reported in a screening survey and a study questionnaire. Recovered participants in ImmuneRACE Cohort 3 were defined by two consecutive negative NP/OP PCR tests, clearance by a healthcare professional, or resolution of symptoms. Mobile phlebotomists in the prospective study collected whole blood, serum and a nasopharyngeal or oropharyngeal swab from every participant. Participants in the prospective study had the option to provide additional blood draws and questionnaires over an approximately 2-month period. Blood samples from the prospective study were shipped frozen or at room temperature prior to DNA extraction.

This clonotype originated in a woman aged 45 to 65 who had recovered from COVID-19. The sequencing sample was made of PBMCs or T cells enriched from blood (not recorded which). This chain is built from TRBV10-2 and TRBJ2-2; 11 bases in the middle match TRBD2. In nucleotides, the sequence is TGCGCCAGCAGTGACACTAGCGGGAGAAACACCGGGGAGCTGTTTTTT. Translated, this gives CASSDTSGRNTGELFF.